The source of this T cell receptor beta chain is a study of blood T cell repertoires in COVID-19. With 7 bases clipped from V and 4 bases from J, the junction kept 0 bases outside the gene matches. The CDR3 is 11 amino acids. Germline-derived CDR1 and CDR2 are SNHLY and FYNNEI. The assay was immunoSEQ multiplex PCR, and TCRdb's table has in-frame clones only and misses some. This sample has 200,000 to 300,000 clones, with about nine tenths found just once. Sequenced material: peripheral blood. This chain uses TRBV2 with TRBJ1-1; 7 nucleotides line up with TRBD1. The TCR originated in a woman aged 40 to 50 with acute or convalescent COVID-19. The CDR3 DNA reads TGTGCCAGCACAGGGGGCACTGAAGCTTTCTTT. This translates into CASTGGTEAFF.